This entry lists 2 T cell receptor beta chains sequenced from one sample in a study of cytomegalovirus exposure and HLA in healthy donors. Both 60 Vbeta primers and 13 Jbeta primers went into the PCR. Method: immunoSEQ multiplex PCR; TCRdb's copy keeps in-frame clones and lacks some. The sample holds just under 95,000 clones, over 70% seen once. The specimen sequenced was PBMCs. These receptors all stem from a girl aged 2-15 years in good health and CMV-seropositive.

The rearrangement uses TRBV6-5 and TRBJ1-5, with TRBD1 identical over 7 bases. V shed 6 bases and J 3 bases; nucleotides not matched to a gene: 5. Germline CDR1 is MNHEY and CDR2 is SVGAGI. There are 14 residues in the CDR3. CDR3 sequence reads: CASRAGQVNQPQHF. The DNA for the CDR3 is TGTGCCAGCAGAGCCGGACAGGTCAATCAGCCCCAGCATTTT.

The CDR3 reads CASSLSTGESYEQYF. Written as DNA, the CDR3 is TGCGCCAGCAGCCTGAGTACAGGGGAGTCCTACGAGCAGTACTTC. V is TRBV4-3 and J is TRBJ2-7; 7 bases agree with TRBD1. V lost 4 bases, J lost 1 base, and 7 bases stayed unmatched. The CDR3 length is 15 residues. The germline CDR1 and CDR2 sequences are LGHNA and YSLEER.